These 17 T cell receptor beta chains came from one sample sequenced in a study of CD8+ T cells in alopecia areata. Sequencing templates came from extracted RNA that was reverse transcribed into cDNA. TCRdb keeps only in-frame clones here, not all; method: immunoSEQ multiplex PCR. The repertoire has 150,000 to 200,000 clones, 58% of them found once; the top ten carry more than 15%. The treatment: oral pan-JAK inhibitor, 5-10 mg twice daily. The sequencing here drew on CD4+ T cells sorted from blood, taken at roughly week 58, from a patient treated with tofacitinib. The origin of the receptors is a human donor with alopecia areata.

The sample holds one count of this clone. The chain uses TRBV4-1 and TRBJ2-5; tentatively, D is TRBD1 (5 bases). Per the germline V gene, CDR1 is MGHRA and CDR2 is YSYEKL. The CDR3 consists of 13 residues. The V and J ends lost 2 bases and 5 bases respectively, with 9 bases between them. The CDR3: CASSQTQGETQYF. The CDR3 bases are TGCGCCAGCAGCCAAACCCAGGGTGAGACCCAGTACTTC.

This clone appeared a few times. V is TRBV5-6 and J is TRBJ1-1, with D unresolved. The germline V gene encodes CDR1 SGHDT and CDR2 YYEEEE. V gave up 1 base and J gave up 1 base, with 8 bases separating them. The length of the CDR3 is 14 residues. CDR3 bases: TGTGCCAGCAGCTTGCTTTCAGGGAACACTGAAGCTTTCTTT. Residues: CASSLLSGNTEAFF.

In its sample, this clone was seen a few times. The chain uses TRBV4-1 and TRBJ1-5; D gene ambiguous. V gave up 8 bases and J gave up 1 base, with 15 bases separating them. The CDR3 is 15 residues long. The germline V gene has CDR1 MGHRA and CDR2 YSYEKL. CDR3 protein: CASSPQGRSNQPQHF. Here the CDR3 DNA reads TGCGCCAGCTCCCCGCAAGGAAGGAGCAATCAGCCCCAGCATTTT.

In its sample, this clone was seen a few times. The chain combines TRBV18 with TRBJ1-4; unclear D gene. Germline assignment: CDR1 KGHSH and CDR2 LQKENI. This CDR3 has 15 residues. V was clipped by 2 bases and J by 8 bases, with 15 bases between them. The CDR3 reads CASSPNSGLGEKLFF. CDR3 DNA sequence: TGTGCCAGCTCACCAAACTCCGGATTAGGGGAAAAACTGTTTTTT. The full variable domain, in which reference TRBV18 and TRBJ1-4 provide the parts outside the CDR3, is NAGVMQNPRHLVRRRGQEARLRCSPMKGHSHVYWYRQLPEEGLKFMVYLQKENIIDESGMPKERFSAEFPKEGPSILRIQQVVRGDSAAYFCASSPNSGLGEKLFFGSGTQLSVL.

This clone occurred once. The V and J genes are TRBV5-1 and TRBJ1-2, with D hard to call. Looked up from germline, CDR1 is SGHRS and CDR2 is YFSETQ. V shed 0 bases and J shed 8 bases, with 11 bases lying between them. The CDR3 is made up of 13 amino acids. In DNA, the CDR3 is TGCGCCAGCAGCTTGGTCGTCACGGAAGGCTACACCTTC. Its translation: CASSLVVTEGYTF.

This clone was seen only a few times. The chain couples TRBV29-1 to TRBJ2-5, with D perhaps TRBD1 (6 bases). The CDR3 sequence is 13 residues long. In germline, CDR1 is SQVTM, CDR2 ANQGSEA. V lost 7 bases and J lost 1, with 13 bases in between. As DNA, the CDR3 is TGCAGCGGGGCGACAGGCTCCCAAGAGACCCAGTACTTC. This sequence encodes CSGATGSQETQYF.

The genes are TRBV6-5 and TRBJ2-3; possible D gene TRBD1, 6 bases. The CDR3 is 15 residues long. Germline CDR1 is MNHEY and CDR2 is SVGAGI. The V gene lost 2 bases and the J gene lost 2 bases, with 11 bases spanning the gap. The CDR3 DNA sequence: TGTGCCAGCAGTTACCGGGACACCCTCACAGATACGCAGTATTTT. Protein sequence: CASSYRDTLTDTQYF.

The chain combines TRBV6-6 with TRBJ1-2, with 9 bases that match TRBD1. With V trimmed by 2 bases and J by 6 bases, 4 bases remained unmatched. The CDR3 is made up of 14 amino acids. Per the germline V gene, CDR1 is MNHNY and CDR2 is SVGAGI (reference sequence). Written as DNA, the CDR3 is TGTGCCAGCAGTTACCCGGACAGGGGTGATGGCTACACCTTC. This sequence encodes CASSYPDRGDGYTF.

This chain links TRBV25-1 with TRBJ2-1; possibly TRBD2 for D (6 bases). The CDR3 length is 16 residues. Germline CDR1 is MGHDK and CDR2 is SYGVNS. Trimming pared 4 bases from V and 0 bases from J, leaving 13 bases between. The CDR3 is CASSGGLLSSYNEQFF. CDR3 bases: TGTGCCAGCAGTGGGGGACTTCTGAGCTCCTACAATGAGCAGTTCTTC.

This clone was seen a few times. V usage is TRBV6-1 and J usage is TRBJ2-7, with TRBD2 matching over 9 bases. The germline V gene encodes CDR1 MNHNS and CDR2 SASEGT. Trimming at V came to 3 bases and at J to 4 bases, leaving 13 bases not matched to a gene. The CDR3 has 17 amino acids. In nucleotides, the CDR3 is TGTGCCAGCAGTGAGATATCCAGCGGGGGGTTTGGGTACGAGCAGTACTTC. As protein: CASSEISSGGFGYEQYF.

This clone was seen a few times. The chain uses TRBV29-1 and TRBJ2-5, with D possibly matching TRBD2 (5 bases). CDR1 SQVTM and CDR2 ANQGSEA come from the germline V gene. Trimming shortened V by 6 bases and J by 3 bases, and 14 bases separated the two germline ends. The CDR3 totals 13 residues. CDR3 loop: CSVGVTGEETQYF. As DNA, the CDR3 is TGCAGCGTGGGAGTTACCGGGGAAGAGACCCAGTACTTC.

The rearrangement uses TRBV5-6 and TRBJ1-2; D unresolved. Germline CDR1 is SGHDT and CDR2 is YYEEEE. Trimming stripped 0 bases from V and 4 bases from J, with 4 bases between. The CDR3 sequence is 12 residues long. CDR3 nucleotide sequence: TGTGCCAGCAGCTTGGGATCCTATGGCTACACCTTC. As protein: CASSLGSYGYTF.

In nucleotides, the CDR3 is TGTGCCAGCAGCGTAGGAGGGGGATCGGGGTCCACAGATACGCAGTATTTT. As protein: CASSVGGGSGSTDTQYF. The chain recombines TRBV9 with TRBJ2-3; D may be TRBD1 (6 bases). Trimming stripped 0 bases from V and 2 bases from J, with 16 bases between. The CDR3 length is 17 residues. The germline gives CDR1 SGDLS, CDR2 YYNGEE. Supplemented by reference TRBV9 and TRBJ2-3, the full variable domain reads DSGVTQTPKHLITATGQRVTLRCSPRSGDLSVYWYQQSLDQGLQFLIQYYNGEERAKGNILERFSAQQFPDLHSELNLSSLELGDSALYFCASSVGGGSGSTDTQYFGPGTRLTVL.

The chain carries TRBV25-1 and TRBJ2-7; D is perhaps TRBD1 or TRBD2 (5 bases each). The CDR3 runs 14 residues. Trimming removed 4 bases at V and 3 bases at J, with 13 bases between. Germline values: CDR1 MGHDK, CDR2 SYGVNS. The CDR3 bases are TGTGCCAGCAGTGCGCCCGGGACCCTCTACGAGCAGTACTTC. Translated, it gives CASSAPGTLYEQYF.

Concerning this clone itself: Other DNA sequences in this sample translate to the same CDR3. The chain uses TRBV19 and TRBJ2-7; D possibly corresponds to TRBD1 (6 bases). CDR3 length equals 13 residues. Trimming took 4 bases from V and 4 from J, leaving 11 bases between them. Germline CDR1 reads LNHDA; CDR2 reads SQIVND (reference sequence). CDR3 loop: CASSTTGGYEQYF. The CDR3, as DNA: TGTGCCAGTAGTACGACAGGAGGTTACGAGCAGTACTTC.

V is TRBV4-1 and J is TRBJ2-3, with no clear D. Trimming took 1 base from V and 2 from J, leaving 19 bases between them. Germline loops: CDR1 MGHRA, CDR2 YSYEKL. The CDR3 consists of 18 residues. The CDR3 region is CASSQVLGSPATTDTQYF. The CDR3 nucleotides read TGCGCCAGCAGCCAAGTATTAGGTTCCCCTGCTACCACAGATACGCAGTATTTT.

This chain uses TRBV4-2 with TRBJ2-1, with 12 nucleotides matching TRBD1. CDR1 LGHNA and CDR2 YNFKEQ come from the germline V gene. This CDR3 comprises 15 residues. Germline trimming cut 3 bases from V and 6 bases from J; bases unmatched to any gene: 3. The CDR3 protein is CASSHGDRGLNEQFF. DNA of the CDR3: TGTGCCAGCAGCCATGGGGACAGGGGGCTCAATGAGCAGTTCTTC.